This TCR beta chain was documented in a study of blood T cells in healthy people across ages. Trimming removed 0 bases at V and 6 bases at J, with 6 bases between. Germline CDR1 is MGHRA and CDR2 is YSYEKL. CDR3 length: 13 residues. Then a second PCR, running roughly 6 to 12 cycles, was carried out with a sample-barcoded 5' primer and a J-beta primer mix. TCRdb called the 5' RACE reads again in MiXCR, with one record for every CDR3 protein. This repertoire shows 1.6 million or so distinct CDR3 sequences, 30% to 40% found once; its top ten account for approximately 10%. This chain links TRBV4-1 with TRBJ1-5; no clear D gene. Input material: blood. The clonotype comes from a woman aged 30 to 39 in good health. CDR3 coding DNA: TGCGCCAGCAGCCAAGATCAGTTTCAGCCCCAGCATTTT. Its translation is CASSQDQFQPQHF.